The rows below give T cell receptor beta chains drawn from one sample of a study of neurological immune-mediated disorders. TCRdb re-called the 5' RACE reads with MiXCR, one entry per CDR3 protein. The sample has approximately 51,000 distinct CDR3 sequences; about 3.5% are singletons. Sequenced sample: PBMCs. The receptors were sampled from a man aged 35 to 55 with multiple sclerosis. Each CDR3 is given with its conserved first and last residue. Fields, in order: J gene, V gene, clone size, D gene, CDR3 length, CDR3 DNA, CDR3 protein. A D gene is named only where the DNA matches it firmly. Size is stated for part of the rows, as once, few or many counts, or as a class when the clone is expanded.

>TRBJ1-1|TRBV3-1|many|TRBD1|14
TGTGCCAGCAGCCACCTAGCGGGACAGGGAACGGCTTTCTTT
CASSHLAGQGTAFF
>TRBJ2-1|TRBV6-4|few|TRBD2|15
TGTGCCAGCAGTGAGGCGGGGGGGCCCTACAATGAGCAGTTCTTC
CASSEAGGPYNEQFF
>TRBJ1-5|TRBV7-8|many|NA|16
TGTGCCAGCAGCTTAGCGATTGGAGGGGTAGATCAGCCCCAGCATTTT
CASSLAIGGVDQPQHF
>TRBJ2-2|TRBV24-1|medium-sized|NA|14
TGTGCCACCAGGGCCGAGAGGAACACCGGGGAGCTGTTTTTT
CATRAERNTGELFF
>TRBJ2-7|TRBV5-1|NA|NA|14
TGCGCCAGCAGCCGGGGGCGGGACTCCTACGAGCAGTACTTC
CASSRGRDSYEQYF
>TRBJ1-6|TRBV20-1|many|NA|12
TGCAGTGCTAGAGAAGGGCCAGAGGCCCTCCACTTT
CSAREGPEALHF
>TRBJ2-1|TRBV20-1|many|NA|10
TGCAGTGCTATCTCCGATGAGCAGTTCTTC
CSAISDEQFF
>TRBJ2-3|TRBV5-1|many|NA|14
TGCGCCAGCAGCTCGGAGCCCCTGGCAGATACGCAGTATTTT
CASSSEPLADTQYF
>TRBJ2-7|TRBV4-1|many|TRBD1|15
TGCGCCAGCAGCCAAGAGAGCTGGACAGGGTCCGAGCAGTACTTC
CASSQESWTGSEQYF
>TRBJ1-2|TRBV4-1|many|TRBD1|16
TGCGCCAGCAGCCAAGACTCCACAGGGGTAATCTATGGCTACACCTTC
CASSQDSTGVIYGYTF
>TRBJ2-4|TRBV4-1|few|NA|13
TGCGCCAGCAGCCAAGATAGGTCGGAAATTCAGTACTTC
CASSQDRSEIQYF
>TRBJ2-5|TRBV6-6|NA|TRBD1|18
TGTGCCAGCAGTTACTCGATACAGGGGGTCCAAATGATGGAGACCCAGTACTTC
CASSYSIQGVQMMETQYF
>TRBJ1-1|TRBV5-1|many|NA|15
TGCGCCAGCAACCCATTCCCACCTACGAACACTGAAGCTTTCTTT
CASNPFPPTNTEAFF
>TRBJ1-5|TRBV19|NA|NA|17
TGTGCCAGTAGTATTACTTTCGGGGCTAGGAGCAATCAGCCCCAGCATTTT
CASSITFGARSNQPQHF